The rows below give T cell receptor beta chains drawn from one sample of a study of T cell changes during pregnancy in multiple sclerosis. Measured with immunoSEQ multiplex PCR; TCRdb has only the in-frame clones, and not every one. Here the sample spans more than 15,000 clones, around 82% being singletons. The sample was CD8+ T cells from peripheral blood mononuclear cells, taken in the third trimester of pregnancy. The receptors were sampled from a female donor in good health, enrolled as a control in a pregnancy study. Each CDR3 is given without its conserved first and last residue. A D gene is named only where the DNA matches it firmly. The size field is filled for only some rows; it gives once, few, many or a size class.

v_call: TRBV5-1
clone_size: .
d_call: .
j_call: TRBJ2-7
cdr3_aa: ASSLRGSGSSYEQY

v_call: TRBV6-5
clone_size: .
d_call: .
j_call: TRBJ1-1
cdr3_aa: ASTFGGGTEAF

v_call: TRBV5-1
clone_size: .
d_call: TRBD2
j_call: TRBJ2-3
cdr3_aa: ASSPGTSGAPTDTQY

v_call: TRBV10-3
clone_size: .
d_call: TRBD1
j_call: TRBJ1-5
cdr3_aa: ASTGTETSNQPQH

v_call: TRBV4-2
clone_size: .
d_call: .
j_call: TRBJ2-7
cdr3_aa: ASSLGESGYEQY

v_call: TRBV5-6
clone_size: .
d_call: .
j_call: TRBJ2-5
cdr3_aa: ASSLASGQETQY

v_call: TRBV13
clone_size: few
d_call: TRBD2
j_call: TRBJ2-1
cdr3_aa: ASSRSGWSYNEQF

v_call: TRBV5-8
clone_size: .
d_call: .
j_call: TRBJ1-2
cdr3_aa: ASSLGQINGYT

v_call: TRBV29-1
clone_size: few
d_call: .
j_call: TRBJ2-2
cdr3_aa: SVEDNGELF

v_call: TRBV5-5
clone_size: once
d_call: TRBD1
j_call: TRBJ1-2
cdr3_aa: ASSSRPGQNYGYT

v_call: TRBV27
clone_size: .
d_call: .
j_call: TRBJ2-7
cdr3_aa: ASSLRGLDYEQY

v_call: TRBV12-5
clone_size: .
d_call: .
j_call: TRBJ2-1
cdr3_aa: ASGPPGSSYNEQF

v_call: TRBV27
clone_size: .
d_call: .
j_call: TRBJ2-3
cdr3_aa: ASISTGDTQY

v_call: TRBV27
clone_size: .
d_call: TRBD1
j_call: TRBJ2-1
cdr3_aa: ASSSGTGGNNEQF

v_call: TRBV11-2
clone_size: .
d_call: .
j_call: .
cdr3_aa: ASSLSGLYEQY

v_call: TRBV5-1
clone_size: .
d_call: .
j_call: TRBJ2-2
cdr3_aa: ATQDSTGELF

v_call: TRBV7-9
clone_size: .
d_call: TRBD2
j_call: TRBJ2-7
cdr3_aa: ASSFSGSRDEQY

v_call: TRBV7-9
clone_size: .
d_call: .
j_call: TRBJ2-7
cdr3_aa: ASSVGLTLSYEQY

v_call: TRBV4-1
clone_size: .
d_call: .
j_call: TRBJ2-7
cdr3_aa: ASSQEAYVGEQY

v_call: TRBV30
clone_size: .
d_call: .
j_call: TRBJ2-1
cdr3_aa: AWSVVAHEQF

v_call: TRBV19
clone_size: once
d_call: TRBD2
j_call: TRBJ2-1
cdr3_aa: ASSGTSGRDEQF